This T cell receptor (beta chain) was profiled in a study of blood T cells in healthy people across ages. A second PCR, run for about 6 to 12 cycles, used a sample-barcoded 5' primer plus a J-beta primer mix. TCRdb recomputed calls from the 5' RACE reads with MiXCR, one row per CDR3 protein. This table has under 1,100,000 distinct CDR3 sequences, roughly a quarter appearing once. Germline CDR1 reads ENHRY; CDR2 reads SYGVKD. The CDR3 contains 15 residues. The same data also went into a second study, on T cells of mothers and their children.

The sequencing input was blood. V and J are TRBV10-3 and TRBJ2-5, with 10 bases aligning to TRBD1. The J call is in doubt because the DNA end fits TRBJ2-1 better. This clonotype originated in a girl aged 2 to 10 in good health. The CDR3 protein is CAISDPGQGLTEQFF. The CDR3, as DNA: TGTGCCATCAGTGACCCGGGACAGGGGTTGACTGAGCAGTTCTTC.